Below are 28 T cell receptor beta chains sequenced from a single sample in a study of graft-versus-host responses after intestinal transplantation. Repertoires were generated with immunoSEQ multiplex PCR, while TCRdb's copy carries only in-frame clones and drops some. Here the sample spans about 45,000 clones, roughly 90% being singletons. Sequences were derived from PBMCs, sampled 524 days after transplant. The receptors here all came from a human patient who received an intestinal transplant, so some T cells may come from the graft donor.

CDR3 nucleotide sequence: TGCGCCAGCAGCTTGGGGGGGACTAGCGGTAAAGATACGCAGTATTTT. The encoded protein is CASSLGGTSGKDTQYF. The rearrangement links TRBV5-1 to TRBJ2-3; 11 nucleotides align to TRBD2. The CDR3 contains 16 residues. Trimming at V came to 0 bases and at J to 5 bases, leaving 5 bases not matched to a gene. Germline lookup yields CDR1 SGHRS and CDR2 YFSETQ.

The rearrangement links TRBV5-4 to TRBJ1-2; D is perhaps TRBD1 (6 bases). This CDR3 comprises 17 residues. V was shortened by 4 bases and J by 1 base, with 20 bases between the two germline ends. The germline V gene encodes CDR1 SGHNT and CDR2 YYREEE (reference sequence). The CDR3 DNA is TGTGCCAGCAGCCGAATGGGAAGGACAGCTTTTAACTATGGCTACACCTTC. Translation: CASSRMGRTAFNYGYTF.

The chain is built from TRBV19 and TRBJ2-7, with TRBD1 identical over 9 bases. CDR3 length equals 15 residues. Germline lookup yields CDR1 LNHDA and CDR2 SQIVND (reference sequence). After removal of 6 bases from V and 0 bases from J, the junction contained 6 bases not matched to a gene. The CDR3 nucleotides read TGTGCCAGTAGCCCTGGACAGGGGCACTCCTACGAGCAGTACTTC. Protein product: CASSPGQGHSYEQYF. The full variable domain, rest sourced from reference TRBV19 and TRBJ2-7, is DGGITQSPKYLFRKEGQNVTLSCEQNLNHDAMYWYRQDPGQGLRLIYYSQIVNDFQKGDIAEGYSVSREKKESFPLTVTSAQKNPTAFYLCASSPGQGHSYEQYFGPGTRLTVT.

The rearrangement links TRBV7-9 to TRBJ2-1; 7 positions match TRBD2. Germline values: CDR1 SEHNR, CDR2 FQNEAQ (reference sequence). CDR3 size: 15 residues. V was pared by 2 bases and J by 2 bases, with 3 bases of the junction left unmatched. In DNA form, the CDR3 reads TGTGCCAGCAGCTTACTAGCGGCAACCTACAATGAGCAGTTCTTC. It translates to CASSLLAATYNEQFF.

The chain joins TRBV14 to TRBJ1-2; 7 nucleotides align to TRBD1. Germline V lookup: CDR1 SGHDN, CDR2 FVKESK. V lost 3 bases, J lost 3 bases, and 7 bases stayed unmatched. The CDR3 sequence is 15 residues long. CDR3 sequence (DNA): TGTGCCAGCAGCCACCCGGGACAGTACCACTATGGCTACACCTTC. It encodes CASSHPGQYHYGYTF.

The genes are TRBV18 and TRBJ1-4; 11 positions agree with TRBD1. Trimming took 3 bases from V and 7 from J; bases not matched to a gene: 4. The V gene's germline CDR1 is KGHSH and CDR2 LQKENI. The CDR3 is 15 residues long. The CDR3 protein is CASSPAGTGGEKLFF. The CDR3 DNA follows: TGTGCCAGCTCACCCGCCGGGACAGGGGGTGAAAAACTGTTTTTT.

The chain couples TRBV4-3 to TRBJ2-7; 11 bases fit TRBD1. V shed 1 base, J shed 4 bases, and the junction held 6 bases outside the gene matches. Germline lookup yields CDR1 LGHNA and CDR2 YSLEER. This CDR3 contains 16 residues. The CDR3 nucleotides are TGCGCCAGCAGCCAAGTTTTAGGGGACAGGGGGTACGAGCAGTACTTC. Translation: CASSQVLGDRGYEQYF.

The rearrangement uses TRBV28 and TRBJ2-7; D is undetermined. Trimming pared 6 bases from V and 6 bases from J, leaving 12 bases between. Germline lookup yields CDR1 MDHEN and CDR2 SYDVKM. This CDR3 spans 12 amino acids. The CDR3 sequence is CASRPPYGEQYF. In nucleotides, the CDR3 is TGTGCCAGCAGGCCCCCTTATGGCGAGCAGTACTTC.

The chain joins TRBV5-1 to TRBJ1-4, with 7 bases that match TRBD1. This CDR3 region has 13 residues. After removal of 5 bases from V and 8 bases from J, the junction contained 6 bases not matched to a gene. In germline, CDR1 is SGHRS, CDR2 YFSETQ. The CDR3 here is CASREGAGEKLFF. DNA for the CDR3: TGCGCCAGCAGGGAGGGGGCCGGGGAAAAACTGTTTTTT.

This chain uses TRBV29-1 with TRBJ1-2, with 9 positions matching TRBD1. There are 15 residues in the CDR3. The V gene end was trimmed by 5 bases and the J gene end by 1 base; junction bases not matched to a gene: 8. CDR1 SQVTM and CDR2 ANQGSEA come from the germline V gene. The CDR3 bases are TGCAGCGTTACCGGGACAGGGCTCGGTAACTATGGCTACACCTTC. Its protein product is CSVTGTGLGNYGYTF.

This chain connects TRBV28 to TRBJ1-1, with 8 positions matching TRBD1. CDR1 is MDHEN and CDR2 is SYDVKM in the germline V gene. The trim removed 6 bases at V and 4 bases at J, leaving 10 bases unmatched. This CDR3 has 15 amino acids. This CDR3 reads CASSFSSGGVTEAFF. The DNA of the CDR3 is TGTGCCAGCAGCTTCTCATCAGGGGGCGTCACTGAAGCTTTCTTT.

The chain recombines TRBV28 with TRBJ1-4, with a weak D call TRBD1 (5 bases). CDR1 and CDR2 from the germline V gene are MDHEN and SYDVKM. The CDR3 spans 14 residues. V was trimmed by 5 bases and J by 6 bases, leaving 13 bases between them. CDR3 sequence: CASSGAQGYEKLFF. CDR3 sequence (DNA): TGTGCCAGCAGTGGGGCCCAGGGCTATGAAAAACTGTTTTTT.

The chain is built from TRBV9 and TRBJ2-1; D is uncertain. This CDR3 has 14 amino acids. Germline lookup yields CDR1 SGDLS and CDR2 YYNGEE. The ends were cut back, 0 bases at V and 3 bases at J, with 7 bases in the middle. The CDR3 here is CASSVEGNYNEQFF. CDR3 DNA: TGTGCCAGCAGCGTAGAAGGAAACTACAATGAGCAGTTCTTC. The full variable domain, with the rest looked up from reference TRBV9 and TRBJ2-1, is DSGVTQTPKHLITATGQRVTLRCSPRSGDLSVYWYQQSLDQGLQFLIQYYNGEERAKGNILERFSAQQFPDLHSELNLSSLELGDSALYFCASSVEGNYNEQFFGPGTRLTVL.

The chain links TRBV5-4 to TRBJ2-3; 10 nucleotides align to TRBD1. CDR1 and CDR2 from the germline V gene are SGHNT and YYREEE (reference sequence). Unmatched junction bases numbered 5, after V lost 5 bases and J lost 2 bases. This CDR3 is 15 amino acids long. The CDR3 reads CASRLDRGYTDTQYF. DNA of the CDR3: TGTGCCAGCAGACTGGACAGGGGGTACACAGATACGCAGTATTTT.

The chain uses TRBV6-4 and TRBJ2-2; unclear D gene. The V end lost 3 bases, the J end lost 0 bases, and 17 bases lay between the germline ends. Germline V gives CDR1 MRHNA, CDR2 SNTAGT. The CDR3 runs 18 residues. This CDR3 reads CASSETPVTVSNTGELFF. CDR3 sequence (DNA): TGTGCCAGCAGTGAAACCCCGGTTACGGTTTCGAACACCGGGGAGCTGTTTTTT.

The chain has TRBV7-2 and TRBJ1-2, with D unclear. Deletions cut 3 bases from V and 3 bases from J, with 8 bases between. This CDR3 is 13 amino acids long. CDR1 and CDR2 from the germline V gene are SGHTA and FQGNSA. Here the CDR3 reads CASSFPTDYGYTF. The CDR3, as DNA: TGTGCCAGCAGCTTCCCTACCGACTATGGCTACACCTTC.

The chain carries TRBV5-1 and TRBJ2-5; perhaps TRBD2 as D (5 bases). V was clipped by 2 bases and J by 5 bases, with 16 bases between them. The CDR3 is made up of 15 amino acids. From germline, CDR1 is SGHRS and CDR2 YFSETQ. Here the CDR3 reads CASSFTPVRGETQYF. CDR3 coding DNA: TGCGCCAGCAGCTTTACACCCGTCCGAGGGGAGACCCAGTACTTC.

This rearrangement joins TRBV27 to TRBJ1-2; the D gene is possibly TRBD1 (5 bases). Germline lookup yields CDR1 MNHEY and CDR2 SMNVEV (reference sequence). Trimming removed 3 bases from V and 4 bases from J, with 12 bases in between. The CDR3 totals 14 residues. CDR3 nucleotide sequence: TGTGCCAGCAGTTTTACCGGGGGGGGCTATGGCTACACCTTC. Its translation is CASSFTGGGYGYTF.

Remarks on this clone: Germline is not matched at one junction end, which may reflect a read error. This chain uses TRBV7-7 with TRBJ2-7; D perhaps matches TRBD1 (6 bases). Germline CDR1 SSHAT, CDR2 FNYEAQ (reference sequence). The CDR3 spans 13 residues. The CDR3 loop is CASSPGTFYEQYF. Here the CDR3 DNA reads TGTGCTAGCAGCCCCGGGACATTCTACGAGCAGTACTTC.

V is TRBV28 and J is TRBJ1-1, with D perhaps matching TRBD1 (5 bases). This CDR3 contains 18 residues. The V gene lost 2 bases and the J gene lost 1 base, with 20 bases spanning the gap. The germline CDR1 and CDR2 sequences are MDHEN and SYDVKM. In DNA, the CDR3 is TGTGCCAGCAGTTTAGTATTATTATCGGGAGGGGAGAACACTGAAGCTTTCTTT. It is translated as CASSLVLLSGGENTEAFF.

The rearrangement links TRBV27 to TRBJ2-1; 8 bases line up with TRBD2. V lost 5 bases and J lost 1; bases outside the gene matches: 7. The CDR3 is made up of 16 amino acids. Germline V CDR1 and CDR2: MNHEY, SMNVEV (reference sequence). The CDR3 sequence is CASSPDLAGSYNEQFF. Written as DNA, the CDR3 is TGTGCCAGCAGTCCGGACCTAGCGGGTTCCTACAATGAGCAGTTCTTC.

The rearrangement uses TRBV14 and TRBJ2-1; D uncertain. Trimming shortened V by 0 bases and J by 4 bases, and 7 bases separated the two germline ends. CDR3 length: 14 residues. Germline V CDR1 and CDR2: SGHDN, FVKESK. The CDR3 DNA reads TGTGCCAGCAGCCAAGATAGCCAATACAATGAGCAGTTCTTC. Translation gives CASSQDSQYNEQFF.

This chain uses TRBV5-5 with TRBJ2-3; TRBD1 matches at 10 bases. The CDR3 is 17 amino acids. The V and J ends lost 1 base and 2 bases, in that order; junction bases with no gene match: 7. The V gene's germline CDR1 is SGHKS and CDR2 YYEKEE (reference sequence). The CDR3, as DNA: TGTGCCAGCAGCTTGCAAGGACAGGGGGTCTTCACAGATACGCAGTATTTT. It is translated as CASSLQGQGVFTDTQYF. Variable domain in full (rest from reference TRBV5-5 and TRBJ2-3): DAGVTQSPTHLIKTRGQQVTLRCSPISGHKSVSWYQQVLGQGPQFIFQYYEKEERGRGNFPDRFSARQFPNYSSELNVNALLLGDSALYLCASSLQGQGVFTDTQYFGPGTRLTVL.

The chain carries TRBV4-3 and TRBJ2-5, with 7 bases lining up with TRBD2. After removal of 0 bases from V and 2 bases from J, the junction contained 3 bases not matched to a gene. CDR3 size: 15 residues. Per the germline V gene, CDR1 is LGHNA and CDR2 is YSLEER. CDR3 in DNA: TGCGCCAGCAGCCAAGATATCGGGGGGCAAGAGACCCAGTACTTC. Its protein is CASSQDIGGQETQYF.

V usage is TRBV15 and J usage is TRBJ1-5; 9 bases match TRBD1. CDR1 is LNHNV and CDR2 is YYDKDF in the germline V gene (reference sequence). V was clipped by 1 base and J by 2 bases; unmatched bases: 3. The CDR3 length is 16 residues. CDR3 region: CATSRARTGGNQPQHF. The CDR3 nucleotides are TGTGCCACCAGCAGAGCCAGGACAGGGGGCAATCAGCCCCAGCATTTT.

The chain employs TRBV7-9 and TRBJ1-1, with unresolved D. CDR3 length equals 13 residues. V lost 5 bases and J 6 bases, leaving 13 bases between the germline ends. Germline V gene sequence: CDR1 SEHNR, CDR2 FQNEAQ (reference sequence). CDR3 in DNA: TGTGCCAGCAGCCCCCTTTCTTTGTCTGAAGCTTTCTTT. This sequence encodes CASSPLSLSEAFF.

The chain couples TRBV6-5 to TRBJ2-7; D remains ambiguous. Trimming shortened V by 0 bases and J by 2 bases, and 8 bases separated the two germline ends. CDR3 length: 14 residues. Per germline, CDR1 MNHEY and CDR2 SVGAGI. The CDR3 DNA sequence: TGTGCCAGCAGTTACTCGGACGGAGCCTACGAGCAGTACTTC. This encodes CASSYSDGAYEQYF.

This clone has a single count. The chain is built from TRBV5-1 and TRBJ2-2; D is unclear. Germline lookup yields CDR1 SGHRS and CDR2 YFSETQ. Deletions cut 0 bases from V and 4 bases from J, with 10 bases between. The CDR3 loop spans 15 amino acids. DNA for the CDR3: TGCGCCAGCAGCTTGGACTTCCGTGGCACCGGGGAGCTGTTTTTT. Its protein product is CASSLDFRGTGELFF.